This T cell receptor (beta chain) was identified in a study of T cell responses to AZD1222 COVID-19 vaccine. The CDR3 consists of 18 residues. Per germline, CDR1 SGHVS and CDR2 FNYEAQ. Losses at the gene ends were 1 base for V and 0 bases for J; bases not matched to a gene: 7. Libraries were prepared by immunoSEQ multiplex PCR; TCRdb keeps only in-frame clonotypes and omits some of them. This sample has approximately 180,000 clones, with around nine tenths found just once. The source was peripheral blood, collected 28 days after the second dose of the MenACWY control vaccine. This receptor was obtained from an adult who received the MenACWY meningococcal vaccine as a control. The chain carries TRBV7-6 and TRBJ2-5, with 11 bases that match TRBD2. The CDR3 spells CASSLGLAGLHNQETQYF. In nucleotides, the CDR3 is TGTGCCAGCAGCTTAGGACTAGCGGGACTACACAACCAAGAGACCCAGTACTTC.